The 28 T cell receptor beta chains below all came from one sample that was sequenced in a study of T cells in Graves' hyperthyroidism and ophthalmopathy. The CDR3 regions of TCR beta were amplified from RNA transcripts. First-round RT-PCR of the TCR CDR3 relied on the HTBI primer set. TCRdb re-called the multiplex PCR reads with MiXCR, one entry per CDR3 protein. In the table there are a few hundred thousand distinct CDR3 sequences, roughly an eighth of which are singletons. The source material was blood. The receptor source for this set is a woman aged 18-29 years with Graves' hyperthyroidism.

The V call is TRBV30, the J call TRBJ2-7; no clear D gene. The germline V gene encodes CDR1 GTSNPN and CDR2 SVGIG (reference sequence). The CDR3 loop spans 13 amino acids. Trimming took 1 base from V and 0 from J, leaving 7 bases between them. DNA for the CDR3: TGTGCCTGGAGTGGGACGGACTCCTACGAGCAGTACTTC. Amino acids: CAWSGTDSYEQYF.

This clonotype was seen repeatedly, ten times or more. The chain combines TRBV28 with TRBJ2-1; 10 bases align to TRBD1. This CDR3 is built from 16 residues. In germline, CDR1 is MDHEN, CDR2 SYDVKM. J gave up 6 bases and V 2 bases, and 7 bases lay outside the gene matches. This CDR3 is CASSLPGQGGINEQFF. Written as DNA, the CDR3 is TGTGCCAGCAGTTTACCAGGACAGGGGGGTATCAATGAGCAGTTCTTC.

The CDR3 DNA is TGTGCTAGCGGGAATGGGCCGGTCCAGTACTTC. It yields the protein CASGNGPVQYF. The rearrangement links TRBV12-5 to TRBJ2-5, with D possibly TRBD2 on 5 matching bases. The CDR3 is made up of 11 amino acids. Germline V lookup: CDR1 LGHNT, CDR2 FRNRAP. The V end was cut by 9 bases, the J end by 10 bases, with 15 bases between. The complete variable domain, with remaining parts taken from reference TRBV12-5 and TRBJ2-5, reads DARVTQTPRHKVTEMGQEVTMRCQPILGHNTVFWYRQTMMQGLELLAYFRNRAPLDDSGMPKDRFSAEMPDATLATLKIQPSEPRDSAVYFCASGNGPVQYFGPGTRLLVL.

The V call is TRBV5-6, the J call TRBJ1-5; 7 nucleotides agree with TRBD1. Germline V gene sequence: CDR1 SGHDT, CDR2 YYEEEE. The CDR3 has 13 residues. The J segment lost 6 bases and the V segment lost 2 bases, leaving 2 bases of the junction unmatched. This CDR3 is CASSLGTAQPQHF. The CDR3 DNA sequence: TGTGCCAGCAGCTTAGGGACAGCTCAGCCCCAGCATTTT.

This clonotype has at least ten counts. The V gene is TRBV19, the J gene TRBJ2-5; TRBD1 or TRBD2 may be the D gene (5 bases each). Germline CDR1 is LNHDA and CDR2 is SQIVND (reference sequence). This CDR3 is 13 amino acids long. The germline V and J ends were trimmed by 3 bases and 4 bases, with 9 bases remaining between them. CDR3 region: CASSITGRETQYF. CDR3 DNA: TGTGCCAGTAGTATCACGGGGCGAGAGACCCAGTACTTC.

This clonotype was observed many times. The chain employs TRBV20-1 and TRBJ2-7; TRBD1 aligns across 8 bases. Germline V CDR1 and CDR2: DFQATT, SNEGSKA (reference sequence). This CDR3 comprises 16 residues. V shed 0 bases, J shed 2 bases, and the junction held 9 bases outside the gene matches. CDR3 DNA sequence: TGCAGTGCTAGAGATGAAGGACAGGGTCGGGCCTACGAGCAGTACTTC. It codes for CSARDEGQGRAYEQYF.

This rearrangement joins TRBV20-1 to TRBJ2-5; no clear D. Germline CDR1 reads DFQATT; CDR2 reads SNEGSKA (reference sequence). Trimming shortened V by 6 bases and J by 5 bases, and 10 bases separated the two germline ends. The CDR3 runs 11 residues. The CDR3 region is CSAPDFETQYF. The CDR3 nucleotides are TGCAGTGCCCCTGACTTCGAGACCCAGTACTTC.

This clonotype has at least ten counts. The V and J genes are TRBV12-3 or TRBV12-4 and TRBJ2-1; 7 bases are shared with TRBD1. The CDR3 contains 15 residues. After removal of 6 bases from V and 2 bases from J, the junction contained 7 bases not matched to a gene. CDR3 in amino acids: CASRTGTAPYNEQFF. DNA for the CDR3: TGTGCCAGCAGGACCGGGACAGCTCCCTACAATGAGCAGTTCTTC.

This clonotype was observed at least ten times. V and J are TRBV7-8 and TRBJ2-3; TRBD2 matches at 7 bases. Germline V gene data show CDR1 as SGHVS and CDR2 as FQNEAQ. The ends lost 5 bases at V and 2 bases at J; junction bases unmatched: 7. The CDR3 contains 15 residues. The CDR3 DNA reads TGTGCCAGCAGCGTTAGCGGGTGGGCCACAGATACGCAGTATTTT. It translates to CASSVSGWATDTQYF.

For the CDR3, the DNA is TGTGCCAGTATCCAAATTGCCGGGGACACGGGTGGGAAACTGTTTTTT. Its protein product is CASIQIAGDTGGKLFF. V gene TRBV19 combines with J gene TRBJ1-4; TRBD1 is a possible D gene (6 bases). Trimming took 7 bases from V and 11 from J, leaving 26 bases between them. The CDR3 is 16 residues long. Germline V gives CDR1 LNHDA, CDR2 SQIVND (reference sequence).

This clonotype was seen repeatedly, ten times or more. The rearrangement joins TRBV19 to TRBJ2-1; TRBD1 matches 7 bases. The ends lost 5 bases at V and 0 bases at J; junction bases unmatched: 4. This CDR3 spans 15 amino acids. The V gene's germline CDR1 is LNHDA and CDR2 SQIVND (reference sequence). The CDR3 loop reads CASSVQGSSYNEQFF. Written as DNA, the CDR3 is TGTGCCAGTAGTGTACAGGGGAGCTCCTACAATGAGCAGTTCTTC.

In its sample, this clonotype was seen many times. V is TRBV7-3 and J is TRBJ2-5; 10 bases are a match to TRBD1. CDR1 is SGHTA and CDR2 is FQGTGA in the germline V gene. The CDR3 extends over 15 amino acids. Trimming cost V 0 bases and J 4 bases; bases outside gene matches: 2. CDR3 loop: CASSLTGTGVETQYF. The CDR3 nucleotides are TGTGCCAGCAGCTTAACCGGGACAGGGGTAGAGACCCAGTACTTC.

This clonotype occurred a few times. The rearrangement joins TRBV30 to TRBJ2-7; tentatively, D is TRBD2 (6 bases). V was trimmed by 0 bases and J by 8 bases, leaving 11 bases between them. Germline CDR1 is GTSNPN and CDR2 is SVGIG (reference sequence). This CDR3 is 12 amino acids long. The CDR3 protein is CAWSVPGRKQYF. The CDR3 region has the DNA TGTGCCTGGAGTGTACCGGGGAGGAAGCAGTACTTC.

The chain joins TRBV20-1 to TRBJ2-2; D possibly corresponds to TRBD1 (6 bases). Trimming took 7 bases from V and 3 from J, leaving 12 bases between them. This CDR3 is 13 amino acids long. From germline, CDR1 is DFQATT and CDR2 SNEGSKA (reference sequence). The DNA for the CDR3 is TGCAGTGTTCGGCGACAGGACACCGGGGAGCTGTTTTTT. Amino acids: CSVRRQDTGELFF.

This chain connects TRBV29-1 to TRBJ2-1; TRBD1 is a possible D gene (6 bases). Trimming left V 0 bases short and J 7 bases short, with 16 bases between. The CDR3 length is 15 residues. Germline values: CDR1 SQVTM, CDR2 ANQGSEA. The CDR3 is CSVEEAPGTINEQFF. The CDR3 DNA reads TGCAGCGTTGAAGAGGCCCCTGGGACAATAAATGAGCAGTTCTTC.

The chain uses TRBV11-2 and TRBJ1-1, with no clear D. V was cut by 5 bases and J by 4 bases, with 11 bases left in between. Germline CDR1 is SGHAT and CDR2 is FQNNGV. The CDR3 has 13 amino acids. The DNA for the CDR3 is TGTGCCAGCAGCCGTACACTCCGCACTGAAGCTTTCTTT. Amino acid sequence: CASSRTLRTEAFF.

This chain links TRBV28 with TRBJ1-1, with D unresolved. V shed 7 bases and J shed 4 bases, with 13 bases lying between them. This CDR3 has 13 amino acids. Looked up from germline, CDR1 is MDHEN and CDR2 is SYDVKM. In DNA, the CDR3 is TGTGCCAGCAAATTGGGGAAAGGCACTGAAGCTTTCTTT. Its translation: CASKLGKGTEAFF.

This clonotype showed up just a few times. The chain links TRBV4-1 to TRBJ2-5; possible D gene TRBD2, 6 bases. Germline V CDR1 and CDR2: MGHRA, YSYEKL. The V gene lost 0 bases and the J gene lost 4 bases, with 15 bases spanning the gap. The CDR3 loop spans 16 amino acids. The chain's CDR3 is CASSQERTGVGETQYF. CDR3 bases: TGCGCCAGCAGCCAAGAAAGAACGGGAGTCGGAGAGACCCAGTACTTC.

The chain links TRBV27 to TRBJ2-4; D unclear. CDR1 MNHEY and CDR2 SMNVEV come from the germline V gene (reference sequence). Trimming shortened V by 2 bases and J by 0 bases, and 8 bases separated the two germline ends. CDR3 length: 15 amino acids. The CDR3 loop is CASSLNLGAKNIQYF. In nucleotides, the CDR3 is TGTGCCAGCAGTTTAAACCTGGGAGCCAAAAACATTCAGTACTTC.

This clonotype came up many times. J is TRBJ1-5 and V is TRBV10-1; 7 nucleotides line up with TRBD1. The CDR3 has 19 amino acids. Germline CDR1 WNHNN, CDR2 SYGVQD (reference sequence). Germline trimming cut 9 bases from V and 4 bases from J; bases unmatched to any gene: 24. The DNA for the CDR3 is TGCGCCAGGCATAACACAGGGGTTGGCCATCCCTTTTTAAATCAGCCCCAGCATTTT. Translated, it gives CARHNTGVGHPFLNQPQHF.

This clonotype was picked up many times. This chain connects TRBV2 to TRBJ1-2; 10 bases agree with TRBD1. V lost 6 bases, J lost 3 bases, and 7 bases stayed unmatched. This CDR3 comprises 15 residues. In germline, CDR1 is SNHLY, CDR2 FYNNEI. The CDR3 here is CASRTGTGAYYGYTF. For the CDR3, the DNA is TGTGCCAGCAGAACCGGGACAGGGGCTTACTATGGCTACACCTTC.

This clonotype was seen more than once but under ten times. V usage is TRBV11-1 and J usage is TRBJ1-5, with TRBD1 as a possible D gene (6 bases). Deletions cut 3 bases from V and 1 base from J, with 10 bases between. Looked up from germline, CDR1 is SGHAT and CDR2 is FQDESV (reference sequence). The CDR3 runs 15 residues. The CDR3 sequence: CASSFQGNSNQPQHF. For the CDR3, the DNA is TGTGCCAGCAGCTTCCAGGGGAACAGCAATCAGCCCCAGCATTTT.

This clonotype appeared a few times. The chain couples TRBV10-3 to TRBJ1-1; D is undetermined. Germline CDR1 ENHRY, CDR2 SYGVKD. V was clipped by 6 bases and J by 1 base, with 12 bases between them. The CDR3 has 14 residues. The CDR3 region has the DNA TGTGCCATCAGCCCACTCTGGCAGAACACTGAAGCTTTCTTT. Translation: CAISPLWQNTEAFF.

A few counts support this clonotype. V gene TRBV6-2 or TRBV6-3 combines with J gene TRBJ2-7; D perhaps matches TRBD1 (6 bases). The CDR3 runs 13 residues. V gave up 7 bases and J gave up 7 bases, with 17 bases separating them. Germline V CDR1 and CDR2: MNHEY, SVGEGT. The CDR3 coding sequence is TGTGCCAGCAACTTACTAGGGGGAGCGGAGCAGTACTTC. It yields the protein CASNLLGGAEQYF.

This clonotype was seen ten or more times. The rearrangement joins TRBV20-1 to TRBJ2-1; 9 nucleotides agree with TRBD2. Germline V gene data show CDR1 as DFQATT and CDR2 as SNEGSKA (reference sequence). The CDR3 contains 17 residues. Trimming took 0 bases from V and 9 from J; bases not matched to a gene: 15. CDR3 nucleotides: TGCAGTGCTAGAGACCTGGATCCTAGCGGGGAGTCTAGTGAGCAGTTCTTC. Its translation: CSARDLDPSGESSEQFF.

This clonotype was counted many times. This chain connects TRBV18 to TRBJ2-1; 8 bases are shared with TRBD2. Germline CDR1 KGHSH, CDR2 LQKENI. V gave up 2 bases and J gave up 9 bases; unmatched junction bases: 12. The CDR3 contains 16 residues. Written as DNA, the CDR3 is TGTGCCAGCTCACCAACCGGGACTAGGAGTTTGGGTGAGCAGTTCTTC. Amino acid sequence: CASSPTGTRSLGEQFF.

Comment on this clonotype: A clone one base away is much larger, so this may be a read error. Written as DNA, the CDR3 is TGTGCCAGCAGCATGCATGGCGGTGTCTCCTGCAATGAGCAGTTCTTC. It specifies CASSMHGGVSCNEQFF. This chain joins TRBV9 and TRBJ2-1, with D hard to call. CDR3 length equals 16 residues. Germline CDR1 reads SGDLS; CDR2 reads YYNGEE.

This clonotype was seen at least ten times. Here the CDR3 DNA reads TGTGCCAGCAGTTTGGGACACCAACTCTCTGGAAACACCATATATTTT. Its protein product is CASSLGHQLSGNTIYF. V gene TRBV27 combines with J gene TRBJ1-3; D may be TRBD1 (6 bases). Germline values: CDR1 MNHEY, CDR2 SMNVEV (reference sequence). V gave up 3 bases and J gave up 0 bases, with 12 bases separating them. This CDR3 is 16 amino acids long.